This T cell receptor (beta chain) originates from a study of blood T cell repertoires in COVID-19. About the study: Acute and convalescent COVID-19 specimens originated in the United States, Italy and Spain.

TCRdb keeps only in-frame clones here, not all; method: immunoSEQ multiplex PCR. The sample has more than 35,000 clones; approximately 90% are singletons. The ends lost 0 bases at V and 2 bases at J; junction bases unmatched: 4. The CDR3 length is 16 residues. Germline-derived CDR1 and CDR2 are SGHNT and YYREEE (reference sequence). The gene calls are TRBV5-4 and TRBJ2-7; 11 bases are shared with TRBD2. The sample taken for sequencing was peripheral blood. The receptor was isolated from an older man with acute or convalescent COVID-19. CDR3 coding DNA: TGTGCCAGCAGCTTGGACATGGGACTAGCGGCCTACGAGCAGTACTTC. This encodes CASSLDMGLAAYEQYF.